This record concerns one T cell receptor beta chain sequence. These data are taken from a study of blood T cell repertoires in COVID-19. Germline V gene sequence: CDR1 MDHEN, CDR2 SYDVKM. The CDR3 is 14 amino acids. Trimming pared 7 bases from V and 3 bases from J, leaving 13 bases between. Allocation to cohorts depended on clinical history reported by the participants. Data came from immunoSEQ multiplex PCR; TCRdb stores just in-frame clones and leaves some out. The sample shows roughly 260,000 clones, approximately 85% of them seen only once. This TCR came from a woman aged 45-65 years who had recovered from COVID-19. Source material: PBMCs or T cells enriched from blood (not recorded which). V usage is TRBV28 and J usage is TRBJ2-4, with D perhaps matching TRBD2 (6 bases). CDR3 region: CASTVAGSKNIQYF. The DNA for the CDR3 is TGTGCCAGCACCGTGGCGGGAAGCAAAAACATTCAGTACTTC.